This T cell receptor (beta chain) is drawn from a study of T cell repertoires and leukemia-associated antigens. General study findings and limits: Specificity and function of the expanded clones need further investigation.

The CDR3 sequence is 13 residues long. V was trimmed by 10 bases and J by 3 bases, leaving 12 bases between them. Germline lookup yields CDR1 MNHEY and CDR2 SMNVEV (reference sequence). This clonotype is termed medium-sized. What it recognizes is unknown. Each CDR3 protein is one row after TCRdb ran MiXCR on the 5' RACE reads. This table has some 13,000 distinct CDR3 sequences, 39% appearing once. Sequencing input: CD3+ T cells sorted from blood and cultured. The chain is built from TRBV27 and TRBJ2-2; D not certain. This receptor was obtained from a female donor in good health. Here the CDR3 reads CATSQWDTGELFF. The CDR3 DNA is TGTGCCACCTCCCAGTGGGACACCGGGGAGCTGTTTTTT.